This T cell receptor beta chain was identified during a study of identical twins. General study points: Out-of-frame alpha sequences shared between twins exhibited an excess of low generation probability.

TCRdb itself ran the 5' RACE reads through MiXCR, one entry per CDR3 protein. The sample lists 350,000 to 450,000 distinct CDR3 sequences, approximately 17% occurring once. Healthy Caucasian donors formed the entire cohort. This clonotype was seen a handful of times. The antigen remains unidentified. CDR3 length equals 14 residues. Per the germline V gene, CDR1 is SGHNT and CDR2 is YYREEE (reference sequence). The V and J ends lost 3 bases and 6 bases respectively, with 15 bases between them. Sequencing input: naive T cells sorted from blood. The chain links TRBV5-4 to TRBJ1-1, with a weak D call TRBD1 (5 bases). The sequence was collected from a man aged 50-59 years in good health. The CDR3 loop is CASSSFGGRAEAFF. CDR3 sequence (DNA): TGTGCCAGCAGCTCGTTTGGGGGAAGGGCTGAAGCTTTCTTT.